The rows below give T cell receptor beta chains drawn from one sample of a study of blood T cell repertoires in COVID-19. Data came from immunoSEQ multiplex PCR; TCRdb stores just in-frame clones and leaves some out. The table lists fewer than 350,000 clones, approximately 88% of them singletons. Specimen: peripheral blood. These receptors were collected from a man aged 18 to 30 with active or convalescent COVID-19. Both conserved end residues are part of each CDR3. Each record gives: J gene, D gene, clone size, V gene, CDR3 DNA, CDR3 protein. A D gene is named only where the DNA matches it firmly. Some rows mark clone size as missing; the rest say once, few, many or name a class of expanded clone.

>TRBJ1-5|NA|few|TRBV18
TGTGCCAGCTCACCAAAGGGGGACGCTGGCAATCAGCCCCAGCATTTT
CASSPKGDAGNQPQHF
>TRBJ1-2|NA|NA|TRBV6-5
TGTGCCAGCAGTTACTCGACCGGGGGGAAATACACCTTC
CASSYSTGGKYTF
>TRBJ1-1|NA|once|TRBV7-8
TGTGCCAGCAGCTTACGAGGCAGGGGAAGGGGCACTGAAGCTTTCTTT
CASSLRGRGRGTEAFF
>TRBJ2-4|TRBD2|NA|TRBV19
TGTGCCAGTAGTATTTGGGGACTAGCGGAACTATTAGCCAAAAACATTCAGTACTTC
CASSIWGLAELLAKNIQYF
>TRBJ1-2|NA|NA|TRBV18
TGTGCCAGCTCACCACCAGGAGGGGATAACTATGGCTACACCTTC
CASSPPGGDNYGYTF
>TRBJ1-6|NA|NA|TRBV5-4
TGTGCCAGCAGCTCTGACAGTTCACCCCTCCACTTT
CASSSDSSPLHF
>TRBJ2-7|NA|NA|TRBV28
TGTGCCAGCAGTTTGATGGAGGGGTTGGGCGAGCAGTACTTC
CASSLMEGLGEQYF
>TRBJ1-1|NA|NA|TRBV5-1
TGCGCCAGCAGCACAGGGACAAACACTGAAGCTTTCTTT
CASSTGTNTEAFF
>TRBJ1-4|TRBD1|NA|TRBV3-1/TRBV3-2
TGTGCCAGCAGCCTCGGCGGGACAGGGGTTGAAAAACTGTTTTTT
CASSLGGTGVEKLFF
>TRBJ2-2|TRBD2|NA|TRBV3-1/TRBV3-2
TGTGCCAGCAGCCAAGAGTTCGACAGCGGGGGTCTCACCGGGGAGCTGTTTTTT
CASSQEFDSGGLTGELFF
>TRBJ1-2|NA|NA|TRBV6-4
TGTGCCAGCAGTGACAGCACTCCCTATGGCTACACCTTC
CASSDSTPYGYTF
>TRBJ2-7|NA|NA|TRBV27
TGTGCCAGCAGTTCGGGGGTAGGGGCCTTCGGCTCCTACGAGCAGTACTTC
CASSSGVGAFGSYEQYF
>TRBJ2-1|TRBD2|NA|TRBV9
TGTGCCAGCAGCGTAGGGACTAGTCTCAATGAGCAGTTCTTC
CASSVGTSLNEQFF
>TRBJ1-6|TRBD1|NA|TRBV10-2
TGCGCCAGCAGACTACAGGGGGGGACATCACCCCTCCACTTT
CASRLQGGTSPLHF
>TRBJ1-1|NA|NA|TRBV27
TGTGCCAGCAGTTCCTACTACAGGGACAACACTGAAGCTTTCTTT
CASSSYYRDNTEAFF
>TRBJ1-1|TRBD1|NA|TRBV13
TGTGCCAGCAGCTTAGCCGGACAGGGCAACACTGAAGCTTTCTTT
CASSLAGQGNTEAFF
>TRBJ1-2|NA|NA|TRBV5-8
TGTGCCAGCAGCTTGTTTCGGGGGGGCGAGGATGGCTACACCTTC
CASSLFRGGEDGYTF
>TRBJ2-3|TRBD2|NA|TRBV27
TGTGCCAGCAGTTTATCCGGGACTAGCGGGGGAGATACGCAGTATTTT
CASSLSGTSGGDTQYF
>TRBJ2-7|NA|NA|TRBV7-6
TGTGCCAGCAGCCCAACGGCCGGAGTGGTCGACGAGCAGTACTTC
CASSPTAGVVDEQYF
>TRBJ2-1|TRBD1|NA|TRBV24-1
TGTGCCACCAGTGATTCCTCGACAGGGAACCATGAGCAGTTCTTC
CATSDSSTGNHEQFF
>TRBJ2-3|NA|NA|TRBV5-1
TGCGCCAGCAGCCAAAAGGGAGGACATCCCACAGATACGCAGTATTTT
CASSQKGGHPTDTQYF
>TRBJ1-6|NA|once|TRBV3-1/TRBV3-2
TGTGCCAGCAGCCATCTGGGGAGTTTGCCCCTCCACTTT
CASSHLGSLPLHF
>TRBJ2-1|TRBD1|few|TRBV9
TGTGCCAGCAGCCTCACCGGGACAGGGGGCGATGAGCAGTTCTTC
CASSLTGTGGDEQFF
>TRBJ1-1|NA|NA|TRBV10-3
TGTGCCAACTCCCCCGAAATGAACACTGAAGCTTTCTTT
CANSPEMNTEAFF
>TRBJ1-2|NA|NA|TRBV11-2
TGTGCCAGCAGCCCGACGCGCGGCCCGAGGTATGGCTACACCTTC
CASSPTRGPRYGYTF
>TRBJ1-5|TRBD1|NA|TRBV5-8
TGTGCCAGCAGGACCGGGACAGGGGTTTGGGCTGGCAATCAGCCCCAGCATTTT
CASRTGTGVWAGNQPQHF
>TRBJ1-2|TRBD1|NA|TRBV2
TGTGCCAGCAGCCGAACTGGGACAGGTACCTATGGCTACACCTTC
CASSRTGTGTYGYTF
>TRBJ1-4|NA|NA|TRBV7-9
TGTGCCAGCAGTACAGTTCCCAATGAAAAACTGTTTTTT
CASSTVPNEKLFF
>TRBJ1-2|TRBD1|NA|TRBV18
TGTGCCAGCTCACCAGGGACAGGTACCTCTTTCCCTGGCTACACCTTC
CASSPGTGTSFPGYTF
>TRBJ2-7|TRBD1|once|TRBV5-6
TGTGCCAGCAGCTTGGCATTAACAGGGGCTTCCTACGAGCAGTACTTC
CASSLALTGASYEQYF
>TRBJ2-7|TRBD2|NA|TRBV14
TGTGCCAGCAGCCAAGATGACAGCGGGGGAGAATCTTACGAGCAGTACTTC
CASSQDDSGGESYEQYF
>TRBJ2-1|TRBD2|NA|TRBV19
TGTGCCAGTAAGCGACTAGCGGGGGGGGATGAGCAGTTCTTC
CASKRLAGGDEQFF
>TRBJ1-1|TRBD1|NA|TRBV7-9
TGTGCCAGCAGCTATACTACGACAGGGCCGAACACTGAAGCTTTCTTT
CASSYTTTGPNTEAFF
>TRBJ2-3|TRBD2|NA|TRBV9
TGTGCCAGCACCTATAGCGGGGGCACAGATACGCAGTATTTT
CASTYSGGTDTQYF
>TRBJ1-1|NA|once|TRBV5-6
TGTGCCAGCAGCTTGTTCCGCACTGAAGCTTTCTTT
CASSLFRTEAFF
>TRBJ2-7|NA|NA|TRBV9
TGTGCCAGCAGCGGGGCCAGCTCCTACGAGCAGTACTTC
CASSGASSYEQYF
>TRBJ1-2|TRBD1|NA|TRBV3-1/TRBV3-2
TGTGCCAGCAGCCAAGAGGGACAGCAGGCTGGCTACACCTTC
CASSQEGQQAGYTF
>TRBJ1-1|NA|NA|TRBV20-1
TGCAGTGCTTTTCAGAACACTGAAGCTTTCTTT
CSAFQNTEAFF
>TRBJ2-7|TRBD2|NA|TRBV10-3
TGTGCCATCAGTGAGTCTAGCGGGGAACAATACGAGCAGTACTTC
CAISESSGEQYEQYF
>TRBJ1-3|NA|NA|TRBV13
TGTGCCAGCAGCTTAGGCCTAGACCATTTCTCTGGAAACACCATATATTTT
CASSLGLDHFSGNTIYF
>TRBJ1-2|TRBD1|once|TRBV7-9
TGTGCCAGCAGCTTATCACAGGGGTCTAACTATGGCTACACCTTC
CASSLSQGSNYGYTF
>TRBJ2-7|NA|NA|TRBV6-2/TRBV6-3
TGTGCCAGCAGTTATCCGGTCTACGAGCAGTACTTC
CASSYPVYEQYF
>TRBJ1-3|TRBD1|once|TRBV4-3
TGCGCCAGCAGCCAAGATCGACAGGGGGGTTATGGAAACACCATATATTTT
CASSQDRQGGYGNTIYF
>TRBJ2-2|NA|NA|TRBV10-3
TGTGCCATCAGTGACGGTGGCGGGGAGCTGTTTTTT
CAISDGGGELFF
>TRBJ2-5|TRBD2|once|TRBV3-1/TRBV3-2
TGTGCCAGCAGCCAAGAAGCGGGGGGGCAAGAGACCCAGTACTTC
CASSQEAGGQETQYF
>TRBJ2-7|NA|few|TRBV5-1
TGCGCCAGCAGCTCATGGACAAACTACGAGCAGTACTTC
CASSSWTNYEQYF
>TRBJ1-5|NA|NA|TRBV6-2/TRBV6-3
TGTGCCAGCAGTTCGGCGTCAGGGTTCGATCAGCCCCAGCATTTT
CASSSASGFDQPQHF
>TRBJ1-1|TRBD1|NA|TRBV5-6
TGTGCCAGCAGTTTTCTGCCGGGACAGGGAGAGAACACTGAAGCTTTCTTT
CASSFLPGQGENTEAFF
>TRBJ1-6|NA|NA|TRBV4-2
TGTGCCAGCAGCCCAGGGGAATTGAATTCACCCCTCCACTTT
CASSPGELNSPLHF
>TRBJ2-7|TRBD1|NA|TRBV18
TGTGCCAGCTCACGGAATTCGGGACAGGGGAACGAGCAGTACTTC
CASSRNSGQGNEQYF
>TRBJ1-2|NA|NA|TRBV4-3
TGCGCCAGCAGCCAGACTCTTGGGAAGGGGCGATCGGCCGGCTACACCTTC
CASSQTLGKGRSAGYTF
>TRBJ2-7|NA|NA|TRBV6-5
TGTGCCAGCAGTCGCGACTCCAGCCCCTACTACGAGCAGTACTTC
CASSRDSSPYYEQYF
>TRBJ2-1|TRBD1|NA|TRBV15
TGTGCCACCAGCAGAGATCGGACAGGGAGCTACAATGAGCAGTTCTTC
CATSRDRTGSYNEQFF
>TRBJ1-2|NA|NA|TRBV19
TGTGCCAGTAGCACCCCACTCCGGTCAGGGAACACCTTC
CASSTPLRSGNTF
>TRBJ1-5|TRBD1|NA|TRBV19
TGTGCCAGTAGTACACAGGGGGGTGATCAGCCCCAGCATTTT
CASSTQGGDQPQHF
>TRBJ1-6|TRBD1|NA|TRBV3-1/TRBV3-2
TGTGCCAGCAGCGCGGGACAGGGGGTTTTATCGTCACCCCTCCACTTT
CASSAGQGVLSSPLHF
>TRBJ2-1|TRBD1|NA|TRBV5-4
TGTGCCAGCAGCTTGTCGGACAGGGTTGGTGAGCAGTTCTTC
CASSLSDRVGEQFF
>TRBJ1-1|NA|NA|TRBV9
TGTGCCAGCGGGGAGACGGGGGGAGGGAAAGCTTTCTTT
CASGETGGGKAFF
>TRBJ1-1|NA|NA|TRBV5-6
TGTGCCAGCAGCTTCGGGGGAACTGAAGCTTTCTTT
CASSFGGTEAFF
>TRBJ2-3|NA|NA|TRBV4-2
TGTGCCAGCAGCCAAGACGCCCAGGCGGGGTACACAGATACGCAGTATTTT
CASSQDAQAGYTDTQYF